The 30 T cell receptor beta chains in this list originate from one sample, sequenced in a study of OX40 agonist ivuxolimab in advanced cancers. TCRdb's copy holds only in-frame clones and misses some; the assay was immunoSEQ multiplex PCR. The table lists more than 10,000 clones, 70% to 75% of them singletons. The specimen was CD4+ or CD8+ T cells sorted from blood, collected in a trial of the OX40 agonist ivuxolimab. The receptors here all came from an adult with an advanced solid tumor such as melanoma, head and neck, liver or kidney cancer.

This sequence joins TRBV18 and TRBJ2-2; D is uncertain. The germline V gene encodes CDR1 KGHSH and CDR2 LQKENI. CDR3 length equals 18 residues. Trimming left V 5 bases short and J 0 bases short, with 19 bases between. CDR3 sequence: CASSYFGHLLSNTGELFF. The CDR3 region has the DNA TGTGCCAGCTCATATTTTGGCCACCTACTATCGAACACCGGGGAGCTGTTTTTT.

The chain uses TRBV5-1 and TRBJ1-4, with 10 bases fitting TRBD1. CDR1 and CDR2 from the germline V gene are SGHRS and YFSETQ. The CDR3 is made up of 17 amino acids. V shed 0 bases, J shed 0 bases, and the junction held 2 bases outside the gene matches. The CDR3 protein is CASSLAGQGATNEKLFF. CDR3 nucleotides: TGCGCCAGCAGCTTGGCCGGACAGGGGGCAACTAATGAAAAACTGTTTTTT.

The rearrangement joins TRBV6-6 to TRBJ2-3; D gene ambiguous. Looked up from germline, CDR1 is MNHNY and CDR2 is SVGAGI (reference sequence). Between the trimmed V and J ends, which lost 1 base and 1 base, there was a span of 3 bases. The CDR3 is 13 residues long. DNA for the CDR3: TGTGCCAGCAGTTACTGGCGCACAGATACGCAGTATTTT. Its protein product is CASSYWRTDTQYF.

This rearrangement joins TRBV6-1 to TRBJ1-5, with D maybe TRBD1 (5 bases). Germline CDR1 is MNHNS and CDR2 is SASEGT. V lost 10 bases to trimming and J lost 9 bases, with 16 bases between them. The CDR3 runs 12 residues. CDR3 DNA sequence: TGTGCCACCAGGGAAGACCTTATGCCCCAGCATTTT. It encodes CATREDLMPQHF.

The chain recombines TRBV6-1 with TRBJ2-1, with D uncertain. V shed 3 bases and J shed 2 bases, with 11 bases lying between them. The CDR3 totals 15 residues. CDR1 and CDR2 (germline): MNHNS, SASEGT. CDR3 bases: TGTGCCAGCAGTGACCTTGGTCTCCCCTACAATGAGCAGTTCTTC. It codes for CASSDLGLPYNEQFF.

V is TRBV7-9 and J is TRBJ2-2; 8 bases match TRBD1. CDR1 and CDR2 from the germline V gene are SEHNR and FQNEAQ (reference sequence). This CDR3 has 16 amino acids. The V gene end was trimmed by 5 bases and the J gene end by 3 bases; junction bases not matched to a gene: 8. CDR3 bases: TGTGCCAGCAGCCATAGAGTGGACAGGGACACCGGGGAGCTGTTTTTT. This encodes CASSHRVDRDTGELFF.

The chain uses TRBV11-2 and TRBJ2-3; D ambiguous. The CDR3 has 12 amino acids. V was clipped by 1 base and J by 5 bases, with 4 bases between them. CDR1 SGHAT and CDR2 FQNNGV come from the germline V gene. The CDR3 sequence is CASSLGIDTQYF. CDR3 coding DNA: TGTGCCAGCAGCTTAGGAATAGATACGCAGTATTTT.

The V call is TRBV6-1, the J call TRBJ1-5, with a weak D call TRBD1 (5 bases). Germline CDR1 is MNHNS and CDR2 is SASEGT. Between the trimmed V and J ends, which lost 9 bases and 6 bases, there was a span of 15 bases. The CDR3 runs to 13 residues. CDR3 in DNA: TGTGCCAGTTCTTGGGGGTTGAGTCAGCCCCAGCATTTT. It encodes CASSWGLSQPQHF.

The chain is built from TRBV2 and TRBJ1-5; no definite D call. V lost 0 bases and J 3 bases, leaving 12 bases between the germline ends. Germline-derived CDR1 and CDR2 are SNHLY and FYNNEI. The CDR3 is 16 amino acids. The CDR3 nucleotides read TGTGCCAGCAGTGAAGCGCTTCTCACCCCCAATCAGCCCCAGCATTTT. The encoded protein is CASSEALLTPNQPQHF.

The CDR3 protein is CASSETPDGFYEQYF. The CDR3 DNA reads TGTGCCAGCAGTGAAACCCCGGACGGATTCTACGAGCAGTACTTC. The chain employs TRBV6-1 and TRBJ2-7; no clear D gene. CDR3 length: 15 residues. V lost 2 bases and J 3 bases, leaving 14 bases between the germline ends. CDR1 is MNHNS and CDR2 is SASEGT in the germline V gene.

This chain links TRBV9 with TRBJ2-6; no firm D call. The CDR3 has 16 amino acids. Germline V gene sequence: CDR1 SGDLS, CDR2 YYNGEE. V lost 1 base, J lost 3 bases, and 11 bases lay in between. CDR3 loop: CASSVRSGLGANVLTF. The CDR3 DNA sequence: TGTGCCAGCAGCGTACGCTCGGGCCTTGGGGCCAACGTCCTGACTTTC.

V is TRBV11-2 and J is TRBJ1-6; D not certain. The V gene's germline CDR1 is SGHAT and CDR2 FQNNGV. Trimming stripped 3 bases from V and 2 bases from J, with 5 bases between. There are 14 residues in the CDR3. The CDR3 loop is CASSLGPYNSPLHF. The CDR3 bases are TGTGCCAGCAGCTTGGGCCCCTATAATTCACCCCTCCACTTT.

The J gene is TRBJ2-7, the V gene TRBV27; D unclear. The CDR3 covers 13 residues. Germline loops: CDR1 MNHEY, CDR2 SMNVEV (reference sequence). Trimming left V 0 bases short and J 4 bases short, with 7 bases between. The CDR3 nucleotides read TGTGCCAGCAGTTTATCGAAGGGTTACGAGCAGTACTTC. It translates to CASSLSKGYEQYF.

J is TRBJ2-7 and V is TRBV6-1; D uncertain. Trimming removed 1 base at V and 4 bases at J, with 14 bases between. CDR1 and CDR2 (germline): MNHNS, SASEGT. CDR3 length: 15 amino acids. This chain's CDR3 is CASSEVDVQAYEQYF. In nucleotides, the CDR3 is TGTGCCAGCAGTGAAGTAGACGTCCAGGCGTACGAGCAGTACTTC.

This clone was seen only a few times. The V call is TRBV9, the J call TRBJ2-3; 7 positions match TRBD1. Per the germline V gene, CDR1 is SGDLS and CDR2 is YYNGEE. With V trimmed by 0 bases and J by 5 bases, 6 bases remained unmatched. This CDR3 contains 15 residues. In DNA form, the CDR3 reads TGTGCCAGCAGCGTAGGGGACAGAACTATAGATACGCAGTATTTT. Translation gives CASSVGDRTIDTQYF. Complete variable domain (other parts from reference TRBV9 and TRBJ2-3): DSGVTQTPKHLITATGQRVTLRCSPRSGDLSVYWYQQSLDQGLQFLIQYYNGEERAKGNILERFSAQQFPDLHSELNLSSLELGDSALYFCASSVGDRTIDTQYFGPGTRLTVL.

This rearrangement joins TRBV15 to TRBJ2-1; D ambiguous. Germline assignment: CDR1 LNHNV and CDR2 YYDKDF (reference sequence). The CDR3 runs to 16 residues. V was clipped by 3 bases and J by 4 bases, with 16 bases between them. Here the CDR3 DNA reads TGTGCCACCAGCAGTCAGCCCCTGTCGGAGTACAATGAGCAGTTCTTC. Amino acids: CATSSQPLSEYNEQFF.

The chain links TRBV29-1 to TRBJ2-7, with a tentative D call TRBD1 (5 bases). Germline CDR1 is SQVTM and CDR2 is ANQGSEA. CDR3 size: 15 residues. With 5 bases removed from V and 3 bases from J, the gap between germline ends came to 20 bases. CDR3 DNA sequence: TGCAGCGTTAAGAAGCCCCAAGGGGTTTTCTACGAGCAGTACTTC. Translated, it gives CSVKKPQGVFYEQYF.

This chain links TRBV7-9 with TRBJ2-7; D may be TRBD2 (6 bases). Trimming shortened V by 6 bases and J by 5 bases, and 11 bases separated the two germline ends. Germline V gene data show CDR1 as SEHNR and CDR2 as FQNEAQ (reference sequence). The CDR3 is 12 amino acids. The CDR3 nucleotides are TGTGCCAGCAGACTAGGCGGGAACGAGCAGTACTTC. Protein sequence: CASRLGGNEQYF.

The CDR3 protein is CASSPSGGPTDTQYF. In DNA, the CDR3 is TGTGCCAGCAGCCCATCCGGGGGACCCACAGATACGCAGTATTTT. The gene calls are TRBV7-3 and TRBJ2-3; maybe TRBD2 (6 bases). In germline, CDR1 is SGHTA, CDR2 FQGTGA. V lost 5 bases to trimming and J lost 2 bases, with 14 bases between them. CDR3 size: 15 residues.

A word on this clone: Without the conserved terminal phenylalanine or tryptophan, this CDR3 likely stems from a read error. The DNA for the CDR3 is TGTGCCAGCAGCCAAGATTTCGGCAGGGGGGCCTACGAGCAGTACCTC. This codes for CASSQDFGRGAYEQYL. The chain employs TRBV4-2 and TRBJ2-7, with D possibly TRBD1 on 7 matching bases. Germline V gene data show CDR1 as LGHNA and CDR2 as YNFKEQ. Trimming left V 0 bases short and J 2 bases short, with 14 bases between. The CDR3 covers 16 residues.

The chain is built from TRBV13 and TRBJ1-1; TRBD1 might be the D (5 bases). Germline V gene lookup returns CDR1 PRHDT and CDR2 FYEKMQ (reference sequence). This CDR3 has 17 amino acids. Trimming took off 0 bases at V and 4 bases at J, with 18 bases between the two ends. The CDR3 DNA reads TGTGCCAGCAGCTTAGGCTTACCGAGGGGACGGAGCACTGAAGCTTTCTTT. Residues: CASSLGLPRGRSTEAFF.

V and J are TRBV6-1 and TRBJ2-3; D ambiguous. The CDR3 contains 11 residues. CDR1 and CDR2 from the germline V gene are MNHNS and SASEGT. Trimming shortened V by 5 bases and J by 7 bases, and 7 bases separated the two germline ends. In DNA form, the CDR3 reads TGTGCCAGCAGTTACCTAAATACGCAGTATTTT. Residues: CASSYLNTQYF.

V gene TRBV30 combines with J gene TRBJ1-3; D is undetermined. Looked up from germline, CDR1 is GTSNPN and CDR2 is SVGIG (reference sequence). This CDR3 has 14 amino acids. Trimming removed 3 bases at V and 0 bases at J, with 9 bases between. As DNA, the CDR3 is TGTGCCTGGAGAGCGGACCACTCTGGAAACACCATATATTTT. Protein sequence: CAWRADHSGNTIYF.

This chain joins TRBV20-1 and TRBJ2-7, with D perhaps matching TRBD1 (5 bases). This CDR3 spans 10 amino acids. CDR1 and CDR2 from the germline V gene are DFQATT and SNEGSKA (reference sequence). The germline V and J ends were trimmed by 3 bases and 6 bases, with 6 bases remaining between them. The CDR3 region is CSARTVEQYF. As DNA, the CDR3 is TGCAGTGCTAGGACAGTCGAGCAGTACTTC.

J is TRBJ1-4 and V is TRBV6-1, with a weak D call TRBD1 (6 bases). The V gene's germline CDR1 is MNHNS and CDR2 SASEGT. Trimming cost V 3 bases and J 0 bases, with 11 bases left between them. The CDR3 covers 16 residues. DNA for the CDR3: TGTGCCAGCAGTGATGGACAGTTCCCAACTAATGAAAAACTGTTTTTT. Encoded protein: CASSDGQFPTNEKLFF.

V gene TRBV7-9 combines with J gene TRBJ2-2; D is perhaps TRBD2 (6 bases). The CDR3 has 17 amino acids. V lost 4 bases and J 7 bases, leaving 22 bases between the germline ends. Germline lookup yields CDR1 SEHNR and CDR2 FQNEAQ (reference sequence). The CDR3 loop is CASSSLEGRWSVGELFF. The CDR3 DNA reads as TGTGCCAGCAGCTCCTTGGAGGGCCGGTGGTCTGTCGGGGAGCTGTTTTTT. The full variable domain, its missing parts supplied by reference TRBV7-9 and TRBJ2-2, is DTGVSQNPRHKITKRGQNVTFRCDPISEHNRLYWYRQTLGQGPEFLTYFQNEAQLEKSRLLSDRFSAERPKGSFSTLEIQRTEQGDSAMYLCASSSLEGRWSVGELFFGEGSRLTVL.

This rearrangement joins TRBV5-1 to TRBJ2-4, with D uncertain. This CDR3 comprises 15 residues. CDR1 and CDR2 (germline): SGHRS, YFSETQ. V lost 2 bases, J lost 2 bases, and 11 bases lay in between. CDR3 DNA: TGCGCCAGCAGCTTCTCGGATACCTCCAAAAACATTCAGTACTTC. Its protein product is CASSFSDTSKNIQYF.

The chain recombines TRBV6-1 with TRBJ2-3, with no clear D. Germline CDR1 is MNHNS and CDR2 is SASEGT. The CDR3 spans 14 residues. V was trimmed by 4 bases and J by 5 bases, leaving 13 bases between them. CDR3 sequence reads: CASSAPASGDTQYF. CDR3 coding DNA: TGTGCCAGCAGTGCGCCCGCCAGTGGAGATACGCAGTATTTT.

This clone is termed medium-sized. The chain carries TRBV27 and TRBJ1-1; the D is unclear. This CDR3 is built from 13 residues. The V gene lost 2 bases and the J gene lost 0 bases, with 4 bases spanning the gap. Germline V gene lookup returns CDR1 MNHEY and CDR2 SMNVEV (reference sequence). In nucleotides, the CDR3 is TGTGCCAGCAGTTTAAACTTGAACACTGAAGCTTTCTTT. This encodes CASSLNLNTEAFF.

The count of this clone is one. The chain links TRBV6-5 to TRBJ1-1; no firm D call. Trimming cost V 7 bases and J 7 bases, with 16 bases left between them. The germline gives CDR1 MNHEY, CDR2 SVGAGI. The CDR3 spans 13 residues. CDR3 in amino acids: CASTYGPYGEAFF. CDR3 coding DNA: TGTGCCAGCACCTATGGGCCCTACGGTGAAGCTTTCTTT.